The clone carrying this TCR beta chain was recorded once. The antigen is undetermined. The data were obtained in a study of cytomegalovirus exposure and HLA in healthy donors. Study-wide points: A prior analysis recorded that most TCR beta V segments were productive about 87% or about 30% of the time. Roughly uniform sequencing depth across donors was assumed, possibly incorrectly. The majority of TCR sequences were rare, yet some public TCRs appeared in many donors. A later analysis reportedly found that, within productive TCRs, an Asian-associated ancestry cluster had fewer N-insertions than the mean observed across the 666 donors.

Germline V gene sequence: CDR1 LGHNT, CDR2 FRNRAP. This CDR3 has 14 amino acids. V shed 5 bases, J shed 4 bases, and the junction held 6 bases outside the gene matches. PCR used 60 Vbeta primers and 13 Jbeta primers. TCRdb's copy holds only in-frame clones and misses some; the assay was immunoSEQ multiplex PCR. The sample has 110,000 to 150,000 clones, 68% seen once. The chain couples TRBV12-5 to TRBJ1-1; the match to TRBD1 covers 8 bases. The origin of this receptor is a man in his 60s in good health and CMV-seronegative. The material sequenced was PBMCs. CDR3 protein: CASGKDRGFTEAFF. The DNA for the CDR3 is TGTGCTAGTGGTAAAGACAGGGGTTTCACTGAAGCTTTCTTT.